This T cell receptor (beta chain) appears in the sequencing data of a study of CD8 T cells in ankylosing spondylitis. General study points: What seemed typical of ankylosing spondylitis blood was a TCR beta motif built from several highly homologous variants.

From the 5' RACE reads, TCRdb called clonotypes with MiXCR, one entry per CDR3 protein. The table lists about 130,000 distinct CDR3 sequences, roughly 17% of them singletons, with around a third in the top ten. This clonotype has more than one count but fewer than ten. As yet, its antigen is unknown. The CDR3 is 12 residues long. V was cut by 5 bases and J by 2 bases, with 9 bases left in between. CDR1 is DFQATT and CDR2 is SNEGSKA in the germline V gene (reference sequence). Sequenced material: blood, either unsorted or a sorted T cell fraction (not recorded which). The chain carries TRBV20-1 and TRBJ2-5; D might be TRBD1 (5 bases). The TCR originated in a male donor with ankylosing spondylitis. The CDR3 DNA reads TGCAGTGCTCGACAGACACAAGAGACCCAGTACTTC. Its translation: CSARQTQETQYF.